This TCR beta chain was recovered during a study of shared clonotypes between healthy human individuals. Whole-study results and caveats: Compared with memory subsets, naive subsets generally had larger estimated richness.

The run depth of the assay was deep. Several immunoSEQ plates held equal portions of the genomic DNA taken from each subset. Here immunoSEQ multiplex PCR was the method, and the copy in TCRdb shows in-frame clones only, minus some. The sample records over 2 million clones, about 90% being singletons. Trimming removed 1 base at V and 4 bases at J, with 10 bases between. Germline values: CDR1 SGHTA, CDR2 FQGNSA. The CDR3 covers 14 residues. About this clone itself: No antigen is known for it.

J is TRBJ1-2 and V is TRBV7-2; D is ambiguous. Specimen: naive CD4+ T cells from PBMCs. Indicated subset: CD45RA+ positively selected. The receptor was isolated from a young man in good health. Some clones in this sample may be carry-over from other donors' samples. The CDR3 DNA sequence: TGTGCCAGCAGCTTAGATTTTAGGCTCTATGGCTACACCTTC. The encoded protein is CASSLDFRLYGYTF.